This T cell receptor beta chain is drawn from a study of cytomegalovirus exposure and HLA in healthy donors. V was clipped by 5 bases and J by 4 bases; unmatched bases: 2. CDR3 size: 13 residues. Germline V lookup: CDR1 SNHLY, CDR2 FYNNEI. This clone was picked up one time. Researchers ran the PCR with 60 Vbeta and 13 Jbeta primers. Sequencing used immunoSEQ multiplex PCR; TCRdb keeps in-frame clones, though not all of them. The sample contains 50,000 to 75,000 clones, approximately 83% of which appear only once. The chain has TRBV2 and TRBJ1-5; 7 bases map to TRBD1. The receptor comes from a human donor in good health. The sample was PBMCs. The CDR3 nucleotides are TGTGCCAGCAGTATGACAGGGAATCAGCCCCAGCATTTT. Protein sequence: CASSMTGNQPQHF.